One sample yielded the 15 T cell receptor beta chains listed below, sequenced in a study of human T cells and chemical hapten exposure. TCRdb analysed the RACE reads with MiXCR anew, one entry per CDR3 protein. This table holds tens of thousands of distinct CDR3 sequences, 10% found once. Time point specified: pre-sensitization, week 0. Treatment of the sample: therapeutic diphenylcyclopropenone sensitization with weekly scalp DPC. Total RNA came from unfractionated whole blood. The sequenced sample was whole blood, obtained in connection with sensitization to the hapten diphenylcyclopropenone (DPC). Every receptor here comes from a man aged 45-60 years with alopecia areata. Some clones in this sample may be carry-over from other donors' samples.

This clonotype turned up a few times. The chain is built from TRBV28 and TRBJ2-1; D gene ambiguous. In germline, CDR1 is MDHEN, CDR2 SYDVKM. The CDR3 length is 15 residues. The V end was cut by 6 bases, the J end by 2 bases, with 14 bases between. The DNA for the CDR3 is TGTGCCAGCAGCCAACCTCAGACCCCCTACAATGAGCAGTTCTTC. Its translation: CASSQPQTPYNEQFF.

This clonotype was seen ten or more times. The chain links TRBV20-1 to TRBJ2-1; no reliable D call. Per germline, CDR1 DFQATT and CDR2 SNEGSKA (reference sequence). Trimming took 5 bases from V and 8 from J, leaving 10 bases between them. The CDR3 runs to 11 residues. The CDR3 loop is CSAQTFDEQFF. For the CDR3, the DNA is TGCAGTGCTCAAACCTTCGATGAGCAGTTCTTC.

This clonotype was detected many times. The chain joins TRBV7-9 to TRBJ1-2, with TRBD1 as a possible D gene (5 bases). CDR1 is SEHNR, CDR2 FQNEAQ, per germline (reference sequence). The ends were cut back, 5 bases at V and 4 bases at J, with 11 bases in the middle. The CDR3 spans 13 residues. The CDR3 is CASSPDSFYGYTF. The DNA for the CDR3 is TGTGCCAGCAGCCCCGACAGCTTCTATGGCTACACCTTC.

This chain uses TRBV5-1 with TRBJ2-3; 7 nucleotides match TRBD1. The CDR3 contains 17 residues. The J segment lost 6 bases and the V segment lost 0 bases, leaving 13 bases of the junction unmatched. The germline V gene encodes CDR1 SGHRS and CDR2 YFSETQ. CDR3 protein: CASSLDPWTGIGDTQYF. CDR3 in DNA: TGCGCCAGCAGCTTGGACCCTTGGACAGGTATTGGCGATACGCAGTATTTT.

This clonotype was detected many times. The chain links TRBV2 to TRBJ2-5; D perhaps matches TRBD2 (5 bases). Germline CDR1 is SNHLY and CDR2 is FYNNEI. The CDR3 covers 13 residues. V was clipped by 4 bases and J by 0 bases, with 6 bases between them. The CDR3 protein is CASSGSDQETQYF. The CDR3 DNA reads as TGTGCCAGCAGTGGTAGCGACCAAGAGACCCAGTACTTC.

This clonotype turned up a few times. This rearrangement joins TRBV7-2 to TRBJ2-7, with D tentatively TRBD1 (5 bases). The CDR3 is made up of 13 amino acids. V lost 3 bases to trimming and J lost 5 bases, with 11 bases between them. Germline V lookup: CDR1 SGHTA, CDR2 FQGNSA. CDR3 loop: CASSLGRVNEQYF. The CDR3 DNA reads TGTGCCAGCAGCTTGGGCAGGGTGAACGAGCAGTACTTC.

Comment on this clonotype: Germline is not matched at one junction end, which may reflect a read error. V gene TRBV7-9 combines with J gene TRBJ2-1; 10 nucleotides align to TRBD2. In germline, CDR1 is SEHNR, CDR2 FQNEAQ (reference sequence). CDR3 length: 15 amino acids. In DNA form, the CDR3 reads TGTGCCAGCAGTTTAGGGACTAGCGAGGACAATGAGCAGTTCTTC. The encoded protein is CASSLGTSEDNEQFF.

This clonotype was detected only a few times. The CDR3, as DNA: TGTGCCAGCAGCTCAGAAGGGACAGTGGCAGATACGCAGTATTTT. This gives the protein CASSSEGTVADTQYF. V is TRBV11-3 and J is TRBJ2-3, with TRBD1 matching 7 bases. CDR3 length: 15 amino acids. The J segment lost 4 bases and the V segment lost 4 bases, leaving 8 bases of the junction unmatched. Germline loops: CDR1 SGHNT, CDR2 YENEEA.

This clonotype was picked up a small number of times. V and J are TRBV7-8 and TRBJ2-1, with unresolved D. This CDR3 is 15 amino acids long. Per the germline V gene, CDR1 is SGHVS and CDR2 is FQNEAQ. The V end lost 2 bases, the J end lost 4 bases, and 12 bases lay between the germline ends. The CDR3: CASSLRGNGYNEQFF. CDR3 bases: TGTGCCAGCAGCTTAAGAGGAAACGGGTACAATGAGCAGTTCTTC.

This clonotype was picked up many times. The rearrangement uses TRBV3-1 and TRBJ2-3, with 8 bases fitting TRBD2. V lost 1 base, J lost 8 bases, and 8 bases stayed unmatched. This CDR3 is built from 15 residues. Germline values: CDR1 LGHDT, CDR2 YNNKEL (reference sequence). CDR3 in amino acids: CASSQVVLAVGTQYF. The CDR3 nucleotides are TGTGCCAGCAGCCAAGTCGTACTAGCGGTCGGTACGCAGTATTTT.

This clonotype was seen more than once but under ten times. The chain joins TRBV12-3 or TRBV12-4 to TRBJ2-7; D is unclear. The CDR3 extends over 11 amino acids. The germline V and J ends were trimmed by 5 bases and 5 bases, with 7 bases remaining between them. For the CDR3, the DNA is TGTGCCAGCAGTATCGTCCACGAGCAGTACTTC. Translated: CASSIVHEQYF.

This clonotype was counted ten times or more. The chain carries TRBV29-1 and TRBJ2-3, with D tentatively TRBD2 (5 bases). Germline-derived CDR1 and CDR2 are SQVTM and ANQGSEA. This CDR3 contains 17 residues. Between the trimmed V and J ends, which lost 8 bases and 2 bases, there was a span of 26 bases. As DNA, the CDR3 is TGCAGCTCCGCATTCTGGACTCCAAATGTTCCCACAGATACGCAGTATTTT. Amino acid sequence: CSSAFWTPNVPTDTQYF.

This clonotype was seen at least ten times. The J gene is TRBJ2-5, the V gene TRBV24-1, with 7 positions matching TRBD2. Germline V gene sequence: CDR1 KGHDR, CDR2 SFDVKD. This CDR3 has 13 residues. The junction had 1 base not matched to a gene; V was cut back by 6 bases and J by 1 base. The CDR3 loop reads CATSRGSQETQYF. DNA for the CDR3: TGTGCCACCAGTCGCGGGAGCCAAGAGACCCAGTACTTC.

This clonotype was counted at least ten times. The chain couples TRBV11-1 to TRBJ2-7, with D perhaps matching TRBD1 (5 bases). Trimming stripped 4 bases from V and 3 bases from J, with 7 bases between. Germline assignment: CDR1 SGHAT and CDR2 FQDESV (reference sequence). CDR3 length: 12 amino acids. CDR3 in DNA: TGTGCCAGCAGCTCCGACAGCTACGAGCAGTACTTC. Amino acids: CASSSDSYEQYF.

This clonotype was detected many times. This chain joins TRBV7-9 and TRBJ2-3; TRBD2 matches at 7 bases. The germline V gene encodes CDR1 SEHNR and CDR2 FQNEAQ (reference sequence). V lost 4 bases and J lost 5; bases outside the gene matches: 9. The CDR3 contains 15 residues. CDR3 DNA sequence: TGTGCCAGCAGCTCAACTAGCGTGGGGATAGATACGCAGTATTTT. Amino acids: CASSSTSVGIDTQYF. Full variable domain (outside the CDR3, taken from reference TRBV7-9 and TRBJ2-3): DTGVSQNPRHKITKRGQNVTFRCDPISEHNRLYWYRQTLGQGPEFLTYFQNEAQLEKSRLLSDRFSAERPKGSFSTLEIQRTEQGDSAMYLCASSSTSVGIDTQYFGPGTRLTVL.